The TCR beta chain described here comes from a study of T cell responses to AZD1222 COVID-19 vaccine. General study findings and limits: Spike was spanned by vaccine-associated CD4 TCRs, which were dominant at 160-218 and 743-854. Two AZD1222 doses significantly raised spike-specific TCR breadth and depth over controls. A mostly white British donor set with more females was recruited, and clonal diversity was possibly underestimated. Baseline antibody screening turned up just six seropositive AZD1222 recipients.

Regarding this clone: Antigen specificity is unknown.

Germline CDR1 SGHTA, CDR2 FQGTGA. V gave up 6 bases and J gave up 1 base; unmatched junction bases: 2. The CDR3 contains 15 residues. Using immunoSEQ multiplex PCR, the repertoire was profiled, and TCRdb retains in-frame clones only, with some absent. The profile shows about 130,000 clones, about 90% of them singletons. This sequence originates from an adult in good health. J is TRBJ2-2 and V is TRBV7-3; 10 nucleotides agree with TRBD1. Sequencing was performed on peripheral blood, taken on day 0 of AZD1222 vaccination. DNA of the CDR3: TGTGCCAGCAGTTGGACAGGGGGGAACACCGGGGAGCTGTTTTTT. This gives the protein CASSWTGGNTGELFF.